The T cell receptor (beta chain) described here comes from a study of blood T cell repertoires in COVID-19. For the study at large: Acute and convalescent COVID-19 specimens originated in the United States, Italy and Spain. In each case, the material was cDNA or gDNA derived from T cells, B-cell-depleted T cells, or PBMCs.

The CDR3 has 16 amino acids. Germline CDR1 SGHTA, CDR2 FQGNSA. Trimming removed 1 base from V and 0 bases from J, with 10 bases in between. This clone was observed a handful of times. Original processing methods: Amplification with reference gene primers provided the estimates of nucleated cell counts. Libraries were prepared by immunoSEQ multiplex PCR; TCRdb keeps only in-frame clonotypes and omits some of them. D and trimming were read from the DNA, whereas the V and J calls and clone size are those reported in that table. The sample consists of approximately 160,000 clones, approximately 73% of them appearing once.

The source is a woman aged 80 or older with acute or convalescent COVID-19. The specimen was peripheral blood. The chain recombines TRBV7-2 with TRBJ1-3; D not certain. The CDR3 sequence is CASSLVQSNSGNTIYF. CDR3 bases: TGTGCCAGCAGCTTAGTCCAAAGCAACTCTGGAAACACCATATATTTT.